The rows below give T cell receptor beta chains drawn from one sample of a study of blood T cell repertoires in COVID-19. The assay was immunoSEQ multiplex PCR, and TCRdb's table has in-frame clones only and misses some. The sample shows hundreds of thousands of clones, about four fifths of them seen only once. Sequencing used peripheral blood. The source of these receptors is a man aged 80 or over with acute or convalescent COVID-19. The CDR3 runs from the conserved cysteine through the conserved F or W. A D gene is named only where the DNA matches it firmly. Clone size is given for some rows only: seen once, a few or many times, or a class if the clone is expanded.

d_call cdr3_length j_call v_call clone_size cdr3_aa cdr3_nt
. 16 TRBJ2-3 TRBV6-1 few CASSGVTGSLTDTQYF TGTGCCAGCAGTGGCGTCACAGGCTCTCTCACAGATACGCAGTATTTT
TRBD1 21 TRBJ1-5 TRBV19 . CASSIDGSGTEFYYSNQPQHF TGTGCCAGTAGTATAGATGGCTCCGGGACAGAGTTTTACTATAGCAATCAGCCCCAGCATTTT
TRBD2 13 TRBJ2-7 TRBV10-1 . CAQWGRDPYEQYF TGCGCTCAGTGGGGGAGGGACCCCTACGAGCAGTACTTC
. 16 TRBJ2-1 TRBV5-1 . CASSLSGLNSYNEQFF TGCGCCAGCAGCCTTAGCGGCCTAAATTCCTACAATGAGCAGTTCTTC
TRBD1 17 TRBJ1-1 TRBV5-4 . CASSPAGQGHLGTEAFF TGTGCCAGCAGTCCTGCGGGACAGGGACATTTAGGGACTGAAGCTTTCTTT
. 17 TRBJ2-5 TRBV28 . CASSPLSGTGPAETQYF TGTGCCAGCAGTCCCCTATCCGGAACAGGGCCCGCTGAGACCCAGTACTTC
TRBD2 14 TRBJ2-7 TRBV6-5 few CASSPSGRAAEQYF TGTGCCAGCAGTCCTAGCGGGAGGGCTGCCGAGCAGTACTTC
. 13 TRBJ2-7 TRBV10-3 . CAIRAGGNYEQYF TGTGCCATCAGGGCAGGGGGGAACTACGAGCAGTACTTC
TRBD1 15 TRBJ1-6 TRBV7-2 . CASSLKTGSNSPLHF TGTGCCAGCAGCTTAAAGACAGGGTCTAATTCACCCCTCCACTTT
. 13 TRBJ1-5 TRBV6-5 . CASTNEGRQPQHF TGTGCCAGCACCAATGAGGGTCGGCAGCCCCAGCATTTT